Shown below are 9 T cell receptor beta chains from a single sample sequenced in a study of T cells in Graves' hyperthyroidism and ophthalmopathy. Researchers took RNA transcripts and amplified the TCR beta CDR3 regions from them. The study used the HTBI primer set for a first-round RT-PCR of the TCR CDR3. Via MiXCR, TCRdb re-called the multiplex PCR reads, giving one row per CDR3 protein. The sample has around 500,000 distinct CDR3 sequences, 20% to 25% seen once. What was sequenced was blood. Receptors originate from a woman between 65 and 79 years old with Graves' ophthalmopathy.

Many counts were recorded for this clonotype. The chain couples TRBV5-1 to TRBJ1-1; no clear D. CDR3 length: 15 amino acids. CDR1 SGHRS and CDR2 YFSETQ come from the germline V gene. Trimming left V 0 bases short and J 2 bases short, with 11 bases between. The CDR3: CASSLGPSRNTEAFF. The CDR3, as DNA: TGCGCCAGCAGCTTGGGGCCGAGCAGAAACACTGAAGCTTTCTTT.

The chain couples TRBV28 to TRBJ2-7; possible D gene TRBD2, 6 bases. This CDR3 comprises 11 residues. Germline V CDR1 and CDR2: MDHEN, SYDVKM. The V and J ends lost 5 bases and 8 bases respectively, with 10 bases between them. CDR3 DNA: TGTGCCAGCAGTGTAGCGGACCAGCAGTACTTC. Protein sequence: CASSVADQQYF.

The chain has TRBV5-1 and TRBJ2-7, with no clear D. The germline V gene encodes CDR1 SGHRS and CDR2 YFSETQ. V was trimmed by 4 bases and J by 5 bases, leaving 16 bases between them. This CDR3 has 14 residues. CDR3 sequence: CASSLGYGSNEQYF. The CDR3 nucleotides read TGCGCCAGCAGCCTGGGGTATGGTAGTAACGAGCAGTACTTC.

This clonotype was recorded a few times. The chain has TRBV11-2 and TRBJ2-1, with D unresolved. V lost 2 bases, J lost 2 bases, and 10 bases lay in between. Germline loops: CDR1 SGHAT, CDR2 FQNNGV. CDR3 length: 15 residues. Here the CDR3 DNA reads TGTGCCAGCAGCTTAATAGCCACAACCTACAATGAGCAGTTCTTC. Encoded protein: CASSLIATTYNEQFF.

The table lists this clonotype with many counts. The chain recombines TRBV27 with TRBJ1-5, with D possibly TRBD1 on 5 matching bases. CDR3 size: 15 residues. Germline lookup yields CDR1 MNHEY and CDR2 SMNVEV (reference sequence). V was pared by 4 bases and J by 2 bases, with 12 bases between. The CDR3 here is CASSSGVGGNQPQHF. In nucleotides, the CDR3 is TGTGCCAGCAGTTCGGGCGTGGGGGGCAATCAGCCCCAGCATTTT.

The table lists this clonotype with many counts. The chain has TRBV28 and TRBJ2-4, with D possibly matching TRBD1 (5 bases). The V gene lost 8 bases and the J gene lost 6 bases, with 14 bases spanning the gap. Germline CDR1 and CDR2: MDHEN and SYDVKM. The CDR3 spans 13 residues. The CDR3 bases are TGTGCCAGCGGGCAGCGACAGATAAACATTCAGTACTTC. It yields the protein CASGQRQINIQYF.

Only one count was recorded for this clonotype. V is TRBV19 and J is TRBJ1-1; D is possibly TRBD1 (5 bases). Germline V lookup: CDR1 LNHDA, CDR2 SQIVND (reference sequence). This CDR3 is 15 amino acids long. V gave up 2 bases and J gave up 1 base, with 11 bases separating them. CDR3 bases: TGTGCCAGTAGTATACTTGGGACTACGAACACTGAAGCTTTCTTT. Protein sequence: CASSILGTTNTEAFF. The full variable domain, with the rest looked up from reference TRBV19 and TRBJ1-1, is DGGITQSPKYLFRKEGQNVTLSCEQNLNHDAMYWYRQDPGQGLRLIYYSQIVNDFQKGDIAEGYSVSREKKESFPLTVTSAQKNPTAFYLCASSILGTTNTEAFFGQGTRLTVV.

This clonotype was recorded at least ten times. In DNA, the CDR3 is TGCAGCGTTGGGTACAATGAGCAGTTCTTC. It translates to CSVGYNEQFF. This chain connects TRBV29-1 to TRBJ2-1; D gene unclear. V dropped 4 bases and J dropped 4 bases, with 2 bases sitting between them. Germline V gene sequence: CDR1 SQVTM, CDR2 ANQGSEA. This CDR3 comprises 10 residues.

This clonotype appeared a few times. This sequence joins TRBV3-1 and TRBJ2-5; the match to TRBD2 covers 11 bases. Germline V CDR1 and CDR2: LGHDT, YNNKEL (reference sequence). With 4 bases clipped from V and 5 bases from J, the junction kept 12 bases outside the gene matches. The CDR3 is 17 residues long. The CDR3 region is CASSPEISGRARETQYF. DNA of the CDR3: TGTGCCAGCAGCCCCGAGATTAGCGGGAGGGCGAGGGAGACCCAGTACTTC.